This entry concerns a single T cell receptor (beta chain). The data derive from a study of blood T cell repertoires in COVID-19. TCRdb keeps only in-frame clones here, not all; method: immunoSEQ multiplex PCR. There are under 300,000 clones in the sample; 88% occur only once, and around 0.91% lies in the top ten. The V end was cut by 4 bases, the J end by 7 bases, with 8 bases between. Per germline, CDR1 SGHKS and CDR2 YYEKEE (reference sequence). CDR3 size: 11 residues. The TCR was taken from a woman aged 40 to 50 who had recovered from COVID-19. Material for sequencing was peripheral blood. The chain uses TRBV5-5 and TRBJ1-2; D unresolved. CDR3 sequence: CASSLSSGYTF. DNA of the CDR3: TGTGCCAGCAGCCTCTCTAGTGGCTACACCTTC. The variable domain in full, with the rest retrieved from reference TRBV5-5 and TRBJ1-2, is DAGVTQSPTHLIKTRGQQVTLRCSPISGHKSVSWYQQVLGQGPQFIFQYYEKEERGRGNFPDRFSARQFPNYSSELNVNALLLGDSALYLCASSLSSGYTFGSGTRLTVV.